The clone carrying this TCR beta chain was found many times. The data originate from a study of T cells in Graves' hyperthyroidism and ophthalmopathy. Per germline, CDR1 MDHEN and CDR2 SYDVKM. CDR3 length: 16 amino acids. V lost 7 bases and J lost 2, with 18 bases in between. Researchers took RNA transcripts and amplified the TCR beta CDR3 regions from them. The TCR CDR3 was amplified in a first-round RT-PCR using the HTBI primer set. One entry per CDR3 protein results from TCRdb running MiXCR on the multiplex PCR reads. The profile shows around 390,000 distinct CDR3 sequences, roughly 15% of them singletons.

Sample: blood. This chain joins TRBV28 and TRBJ1-3, with TRBD1 as a possible D gene (5 bases). The origin of this receptor is a woman under 40 with Graves' ophthalmopathy. CDR3 amino acids: CASTPSGGPAGNTIYF. CDR3 nucleotide sequence: TGTGCCAGCACACCATCCGGGGGACCGGCTGGAAACACCATATATTTT.